The 9 T cell receptor beta chains in this list originate from one sample, sequenced in a study of shared clonotypes between healthy human individuals (dated by TCRdb to between 2020 and 2021). The library was built by means of the immunoSEQ multiplex PCR assay. This is the immuneACCESS table as TCRdb keeps it, with only in-frame sequences that have V and J called. A part of the clones is gone; compared with another copy, unresolved V genes explain less than half, and the rest is unexplained. The sample yields about 2.4 million clones; approximately 94% were counted once. The ten most abundant clones make up around 0.4% of the sample. Material for sequencing was naive CD4+ T cells from PBMCs. Explained via the paper, the cell subset or site label denotes: CD45RA+ positively selected. Receptor source: a man in his late teens or twenties in good health. Some clones in this sample may be carry-over from other donors' samples.

The J gene is TRBJ1-2, the V gene TRBV6-1; weak D call: TRBD1 (5 bases). The CDR3 runs to 14 residues. Germline V gene sequence: CDR1 MNHNS, CDR2 SASEGT. Deletions cut 6 bases from V and 5 bases from J, with 16 bases between. The CDR3, as DNA: TGTGCCAGCAGACAAGAAGGTGGGGGATATGGCTACACCTTC. This codes for CASRQEGGGYGYTF.

This clone was detected once. The V call is TRBV30, the J call TRBJ2-3; maybe TRBD1 (6 bases). Per germline, CDR1 GTSNPN and CDR2 SVGIG (reference sequence). This CDR3 has 16 amino acids. Trimming stripped 3 bases from V and 0 bases from J, with 16 bases between. CDR3 region: CAWRKGVAFSTDTQYF. The DNA for the CDR3 is TGTGCCTGGAGGAAGGGGGTAGCTTTTAGCACAGATACGCAGTATTTT.

V is TRBV7-8 and J is TRBJ1-4; the match to TRBD1 covers 9 bases. V dropped 0 bases and J dropped 5; count of bases not matched to a gene: 4. This CDR3 is 16 amino acids long. Per germline, CDR1 SGHVS and CDR2 FQNEAQ. CDR3 nucleotides: TGTGCCAGCAGCTTAGCGCGGGACAGGGCCAATGAAAAACTGTTTTTT. Its translation: CASSLARDRANEKLFF. Together with reference TRBV7-8 and TRBJ1-4, the CDR3 gives the full variable domain: GAGVSQSPRYKVAKRGQDVALRCDPISGHVSLFWYQQALGQGPEFLTYFQNEAQLDKSGLPSDRFFAERPEGSVSTLKIQRTQQEDSAVYLCASSLARDRANEKLFFGSGTQLSVL.

The chain has TRBV9 and TRBJ1-2, with a tentative D call TRBD1 (5 bases). The CDR3 covers 14 residues. Germline-derived CDR1 and CDR2 are SGDLS and YYNGEE. Trimming stripped 4 bases from V and 0 bases from J, with 10 bases between. CDR3 region: CASSSDSSNYGYTF. CDR3 DNA: TGTGCCAGCAGCAGTGACAGCTCTAACTATGGCTACACCTTC.

The chain is built from TRBV10-1 and TRBJ2-1; D ambiguous. Germline CDR1 is WNHNN and CDR2 is SYGVQD (reference sequence). The CDR3 runs to 15 residues. The V end was cut by 0 bases, the J end by 4 bases, with 10 bases between. The CDR3 reads CASSESSFKYNEQFF. In DNA, the CDR3 is TGCGCCAGCAGTGAGTCGTCTTTTAAATACAATGAGCAGTTCTTC.

This sequence joins TRBV5-1 and TRBJ2-5; D gene uncertain. CDR1 is SGHRS, CDR2 YFSETQ, per germline. The CDR3 runs to 15 residues. Between the trimmed V and J ends, which lost 6 bases and 5 bases, there was a span of 20 bases. The CDR3 here is CASTPPSGPTETQYF. In DNA, the CDR3 is TGCGCCAGCACTCCCCCCTCCGGACCGACGGAGACCCAGTACTTC.

This clone occurred once. The rearrangement joins TRBV11-2 to TRBJ2-1, with a tentative D call TRBD1 (6 bases). This CDR3 region has 13 residues. The germline V and J ends were trimmed by 5 bases and 13 bases, with 18 bases remaining between them. The germline gives CDR1 SGHAT, CDR2 FQNNGV. The CDR3 loop reads CASSDRDTKGQFF. DNA for the CDR3: TGTGCCAGCAGCGACCGGGACACTAAAGGCCAGTTCTTC.

With regard to this clone: Other DNA sequences from this sample encode an identical CDR3 as well. The chain recombines TRBV5-1 with TRBJ1-1; maybe TRBD1 (5 bases). This CDR3 region has 14 residues. The ends were cut back, 0 bases at V and 2 bases at J, with 8 bases in the middle. The germline CDR1 and CDR2 sequences are SGHRS and YFSETQ. CDR3 sequence (DNA): TGCGCCAGCAGCTTGGGACAGCCAAACACTGAAGCTTTCTTT. Its translation is CASSLGQPNTEAFF.

V and J are TRBV7-3 and TRBJ2-7; D is unresolved. Deletions cut 1 base from V and 6 bases from J, with 10 bases between. There are 13 residues in the CDR3. Germline V lookup: CDR1 SGHTA, CDR2 FQGTGA. The CDR3 nucleotides read TGTGCCAGCAGCTTAAATGCTGGGTTCGAGCAGTACTTC. Amino acids: CASSLNAGFEQYF.